Each of the 20 T cell receptor beta chains below was sequenced from the same sample in a study of response to subunit inactivated influenza vaccine. TCRdb analysed the RT-PCR reads with MiXCR anew, one entry per CDR3 protein. The sample lists roughly 540,000 distinct CDR3 sequences; 20% to 25% were seen once. The same sample was also used in a study of T cells expressing NK-cell markers. That investigation notes: The cDNA for TCR beta came from 5'RACE template switching with UMIs.

This material consisted of CD4+ T cells sorted from PBMCs, taken 11 to 12 days after vaccination. Receptors were obtained from a man aged 50 to 60 who received an inactivated influenza vaccine.

The V call is TRBV6-2 or TRBV6-3, the J call TRBJ1-5, with D possibly being TRBD1 (5 bases). This CDR3 region has 13 residues. Germline V lookup: CDR1 MNHEY, CDR2 SVGEGT. Trimming took off 10 bases at V and 0 bases at J, with 10 bases between the two ends. Here the CDR3 DNA reads TGTGCCACCAACGGGGCTAGCAATCAGCCCCAGCATTTT. Translated: CATNGASNQPQHF.

This chain joins TRBV29-1 and TRBJ2-1, with TRBD2 matching over 8 bases. This CDR3 contains 12 residues. CDR1 and CDR2 (germline): SQVTM, ANQGSEA. The ends lost 7 bases at V and 6 bases at J; junction bases unmatched: 5. CDR3 sequence (DNA): TGCAGCGCAACAGGACTAGCCAATGAGCAGTTCTTC. As protein: CSATGLANEQFF.

The chain carries TRBV9 and TRBJ2-4; D is perhaps TRBD1 or TRBD2 (5 bases each). Looked up from germline, CDR1 is SGDLS and CDR2 is YYNGEE. The CDR3 extends over 18 amino acids. V was shortened by 5 bases and J by 7 bases, with 28 bases between the two germline ends. The CDR3 is CASSLGPKRELSSNIQYF. For the CDR3, the DNA is TGTGCCAGCAGTTTGGGACCCAAACGAGAGTTGAGCTCGAACATTCAGTACTTC.

This clonotype was observed many times. The chain joins TRBV10-3 to TRBJ1-4, with a possible D match to TRBD1 (5 bases). The CDR3 spans 13 residues. Trimming left V 6 bases short and J 7 bases short, with 12 bases between. Germline V lookup: CDR1 ENHRY, CDR2 SYGVKD. CDR3 amino acids: CAIREGRSEKLFF. CDR3 DNA sequence: TGTGCCATCAGGGAGGGACGTAGTGAAAAACTGTTTTTT.

This clonotype was observed a few times. V usage is TRBV7-9 and J usage is TRBJ1-4; TRBD1 aligns across 7 bases. The V gene end was trimmed by 4 bases and the J gene end by 5 bases; junction bases not matched to a gene: 7. The germline V gene encodes CDR1 SEHNR and CDR2 FQNEAQ (reference sequence). The CDR3 is made up of 15 amino acids. This CDR3 reads CASSSQTGPNEKLFF. In DNA form, the CDR3 reads TGTGCCAGCAGCTCGCAGACAGGGCCGAATGAAAAACTGTTTTTT.

The CDR3 DNA is TGCAGTGCTAGAGTCGACTCGAGGGTCTACGAGCAGTACTTC. Its protein is CSARVDSRVYEQYF. J is TRBJ2-7 and V is TRBV20-1; D is possibly TRBD2 (5 bases). The CDR3 spans 14 residues. The V gene lost 1 base and the J gene lost 3 bases, with 13 bases spanning the gap. Germline values: CDR1 DFQATT, CDR2 SNEGSKA (reference sequence).

The chain recombines TRBV2 with TRBJ2-7, with TRBD1 matching 10 bases. The germline gives CDR1 SNHLY, CDR2 FYNNEI. This CDR3 is built from 14 residues. V trimming: 4 bases; J trimming: 3 bases; junction bases outside the gene matches: 3. As DNA, the CDR3 is TGTGCCAGCAGTGCCGGGACAGGGGTCTACGAGCAGTACTTC. It is translated as CASSAGTGVYEQYF.

J is TRBJ2-3 and V is TRBV9, with TRBD2 matching 7 bases. The junction had 5 bases not matched to a gene; V was cut back by 4 bases and J by 0 bases. Per germline, CDR1 SGDLS and CDR2 YYNGEE. The CDR3 sequence is 15 residues long. The CDR3 here is CASSFPGGSTDTQYF. The CDR3 DNA follows: TGTGCCAGCAGCTTTCCGGGAGGCAGCACAGATACGCAGTATTTT.

The chain is built from TRBV5-1 and TRBJ2-7, with D tentatively TRBD1 (6 bases). Germline lookup yields CDR1 SGHRS and CDR2 YFSETQ. The CDR3 extends over 14 amino acids. V was cut by 3 bases and J by 6 bases, with 16 bases left in between. The CDR3, as DNA: TGCGCCAGCAGCTATGAACAGGGCCATGGCGAGCAGTACTTC. This gives the protein CASSYEQGHGEQYF. The entire variable domain, with the rest obtained from reference TRBV5-1 and TRBJ2-7, is as follows: KAGVTQTPRYLIKTRGQQVTLSCSPISGHRSVSWYQQTPGQGLQFLFEYFSETQRNKGNFPGRFSGRQFSNSRSEMNVSTLELGDSALYLCASSYEQGHGEQYFGPGTRLTVT.

The chain couples TRBV7-2 to TRBJ2-6; D gene unclear. The V gene's germline CDR1 is SGHTA and CDR2 FQGNSA. The CDR3 length is 15 residues. Trimming removed 0 bases from V and 5 bases from J, with 8 bases in between. CDR3: CASSLANLRANVLTF. The CDR3 nucleotides read TGTGCCAGCAGCTTAGCGAACCTAAGGGCCAACGTCCTGACTTTC.

CDR3 nucleotides: TGTGCCAGCAGTTACTCATCAGGGGCCCTCTACGAGCAGTACTTC. As protein: CASSYSSGALYEQYF. This chain joins TRBV6-5 and TRBJ2-7; perhaps TRBD1 as D (6 bases). The CDR3 length is 15 residues. From germline, CDR1 is MNHEY and CDR2 SVGAGI. V lost 0 bases, J lost 3 bases, and 12 bases lay in between.

This chain uses TRBV5-6 with TRBJ2-5, with TRBD2 identical over 14 bases. Germline V gives CDR1 SGHDT, CDR2 YYEEEE. This CDR3 has 17 residues. The junction had 8 bases not matched to a gene; V was cut back by 4 bases and J by 3 bases. The CDR3 DNA reads TGTGCCAGCAGCCCTGGGCCGGGACTAGCGGGGGAAGAGACCCAGTACTTC. Its translation is CASSPGPGLAGEETQYF.

This clonotype was detected a few times. This sequence joins TRBV20-1 and TRBJ2-4, with D uncertain. Looked up from germline, CDR1 is DFQATT and CDR2 is SNEGSKA (reference sequence). The CDR3 sequence is 12 residues long. V was trimmed by 0 bases and J by 6 bases, leaving 6 bases between them. The chain's CDR3 is CSARDGPNIQYF. CDR3 DNA sequence: TGCAGTGCTAGAGATGGACCAAACATTCAGTACTTC.

This clonotype was seen a few times. J is TRBJ2-5 and V is TRBV7-2; the D is unclear. The CDR3 loop spans 13 amino acids. With 4 bases removed from V and 2 bases from J, the gap between germline ends came to 8 bases. From germline, CDR1 is SGHTA and CDR2 FQGNSA. The CDR3 DNA sequence: TGTGCCAGCAGCTCGGACGTACAAGAGACCCAGTACTTC. Translating gives CASSSDVQETQYF.

For the CDR3, the DNA is TGTGCCAGCAGCCAACGACGGGGATTGGAAGAGACCCAGTACTTC. Its protein is CASSQRRGLEETQYF. This chain uses TRBV11-2 with TRBJ2-5; D is perhaps TRBD2 (5 bases). Trimming left V 5 bases short and J 3 bases short, with 16 bases between. CDR1 is SGHAT, CDR2 FQNNGV, per germline. The CDR3 sequence is 15 residues long.

The chain carries TRBV12-3 or TRBV12-4 and TRBJ2-1; the match to TRBD2 covers 10 bases. This CDR3 is built from 15 residues. The V segment lost 5 bases and the J segment 4 bases; nucleotides outside the gene matches: 5. The CDR3 nucleotides are TGTGCCAGCAGTAGGACTAGCGGATTATACAATGAGCAGTTCTTC. As protein: CASSRTSGLYNEQFF.

This clonotype was counted a few times. The chain has TRBV9 and TRBJ2-1; TRBD1 matches at 8 bases. The CDR3 is made up of 14 amino acids. V dropped 4 bases and J dropped 10; count of bases not matched to a gene: 10. Germline loops: CDR1 SGDLS, CDR2 YYNGEE. The DNA for the CDR3 is TGTGCCAGCAGCTTTAGGACAGGGTCTAACGAGCAGTTCTTC. It specifies CASSFRTGSNEQFF.

The chain combines TRBV12-3 or TRBV12-4 with TRBJ2-5, with D tentatively TRBD1 (5 bases). This CDR3 has 13 residues. Trimming stripped 3 bases from V and 4 bases from J, with 9 bases between. CDR3 DNA sequence: TGTGCCAGCAGTTTTCGGCAGGGAGAGACCCAGTACTTC. Amino acids: CASSFRQGETQYF.

This chain connects TRBV5-1 to TRBJ2-1, with 13 nucleotides matching TRBD2. The germline gives CDR1 SGHRS, CDR2 YFSETQ. V dropped 4 bases and J dropped 5; count of bases not matched to a gene: 3. The CDR3 covers 15 residues. The CDR3 nucleotides are TGCGCCAGCAGCATACTAGCGGGGGGGAACAATGAGCAGTTCTTC. Translation: CASSILAGGNNEQFF.

A note on this clonotype: At one of its ends the junction is not consistent with the germline gene, which may arise from a read error. The rearrangement uses TRBV7-7 and TRBJ2-3, with D tentatively TRBD2 (7 bases). Germline CDR1 reads SSHAT; CDR2 reads FNYEAQ (reference sequence). The CDR3 is made up of 17 amino acids. The chain's CDR3 is CASSLTLLGGGSDTQYF. The CDR3 coding sequence is TGTGCTAGCAGCTTAACCCTTCTTGGCGGGGGCTCGGATACGCAGTATTTT.